A single sample is the source of the 13 T cell receptor beta chains below, sequenced in a study of T cell repertoires in cytomegalovirus infection. Antigens of these TCRs are unknown. TCRdb itself ran the reads through MiXCR, one entry per CDR3 protein. The table has roughly 51,000 distinct CDR3 sequences, over 15% seen once. The sample here was CD8+ T cells from cultured PBMCs, taken from culture after CMV antigen stimulation. The receptors here all came from a human donor in good health (CMV status not recorded). Some clones in this sample may be carry-over from other donors' samples.

This rearrangement joins TRBV12-3 or TRBV12-4 to TRBJ2-7; perhaps TRBD1 as D (6 bases). CDR3 length equals 14 residues. V was trimmed by 6 bases and J by 0 bases, leaving 12 bases between them. CDR3 sequence: CASSLTGSSYEQYF. The DNA for the CDR3 is TGTGCCAGCAGCCTTACAGGGAGCTCCTACGAGCAGTACTTC.

This clonotype was observed a few times. This chain joins TRBV6-1 and TRBJ2-3, with D unresolved. Germline loops: CDR1 MNHNS, CDR2 SASEGT. V shed 5 bases and J shed 0 bases, with 9 bases lying between them. The CDR3 consists of 14 residues. The CDR3 sequence: CASSSLGSTDTQYF. The CDR3 bases are TGTGCCAGCAGTAGTCTGGGGAGCACAGATACGCAGTATTTT.

This clonotype was observed a few times. The chain links TRBV2 to TRBJ2-5; 15 bases map to TRBD2. Germline loops: CDR1 SNHLY, CDR2 FYNNEI. CDR3 size: 17 residues. V gave up 6 bases and J gave up 3 bases; unmatched junction bases: 8. CDR3 sequence (DNA): TGTGCCAGCAGCGGACTAGCGGGGGGGTTTAGAGAAGAGACCCAGTACTTC. Translation gives CASSGLAGGFREETQYF.

This clonotype was detected only a few times. The chain is built from TRBV7-2 and TRBJ2-3; a possible D gene is TRBD2 (5 bases). V was clipped by 1 base and J by 8 bases, with 22 bases between them. This CDR3 region has 17 residues. From germline, CDR1 is SGHTA and CDR2 FQGNSA. CDR3 in amino acids: CASSLVFKLLGRGTQYF. CDR3 DNA: TGTGCCAGCAGCTTAGTGTTTAAGTTACTAGGTCGCGGTACGCAGTATTTT.

This clonotype was picked up a small number of times. V usage is TRBV7-2 and J usage is TRBJ2-3; 10 bases are a match to TRBD2. CDR1 and CDR2 from the germline V gene are SGHTA and FQGNSA. V shed 3 bases and J 0 bases; nucleotides not matched to a gene: 9. There are 18 residues in the CDR3. As DNA, the CDR3 is TGTGCCAGCAGCTTTAAGCTAGCGGGAGCCTCTAGCACAGATACGCAGTATTTT. This gives the protein CASSFKLAGASSTDTQYF. Variable domain in full (rest from reference TRBV7-2 and TRBJ2-3): GAGVSQSPSNKVTEKGKDVELRCDPISGHTALYWYRQSLGQGLEFLIYFQGNSAPDKSGLPSDRFSAERTGGSVSTLTIQRTQQEDSAVYLCASSFKLAGASSTDTQYFGPGTRLTVL.

The chain joins TRBV7-2 to TRBJ2-7; D perhaps matches TRBD2 (5 bases). V gave up 4 bases and J gave up 11 bases, with 21 bases separating them. Looked up from germline, CDR1 is SGHTA and CDR2 is FQGNSA. The CDR3 has 14 residues. CDR3 sequence (DNA): TGTGCCAGCAGCTCCACCCTGACTCATGAGGAGGAGTACTTC. Encoded protein: CASSSTLTHEEEYF.

The chain is built from TRBV7-9 and TRBJ2-3, with 8 bases fitting TRBD1. The CDR3 consists of 16 residues. CDR1 SEHNR and CDR2 FQNEAQ come from the germline V gene (reference sequence). After removal of 5 bases from V and 1 base from J, the junction contained 8 bases not matched to a gene. DNA for the CDR3: TGTGCCAGCAGCCCCCGGGACAGGCTAGGCACAGATACGCAGTATTTT. It codes for CASSPRDRLGTDTQYF.

The chain is built from TRBV7-8 and TRBJ2-6; D is unclear. Trimming took 0 bases from V and 1 from J, leaving 13 bases between them. The CDR3 runs to 18 residues. CDR1 is SGHVS, CDR2 FQNEAQ, per germline. The CDR3 DNA sequence: TGTGCCAGCAGCTTAGCCCCGATGCGGTCTTCTGGGGCCAACGTCCTGACTTTC. This gives the protein CASSLAPMRSSGANVLTF. Variable domain in full (rest from reference TRBV7-8 and TRBJ2-6): GAGVSQSPRYKVAKRGQDVALRCDPISGHVSLFWYQQALGQGPEFLTYFQNEAQLDKSGLPSDRFFAERPEGSVSTLKIQRTQQEDSAVYLCASSLAPMRSSGANVLTFGAGSRLTVL.

The J gene is TRBJ2-7, the V gene TRBV4-2; 9 bases agree with TRBD2. Trimming at V came to 0 bases and at J to 2 bases, leaving 5 bases not matched to a gene. The CDR3 totals 16 residues. From germline, CDR1 is LGHNA and CDR2 YNFKEQ. CDR3 coding DNA: TGTGCCAGCAGCCAAGATTTACTAGCGGGTGCCTACGAGCAGTACTTC. Amino acid sequence: CASSQDLLAGAYEQYF.

This clonotype was counted between two and nine times. J is TRBJ2-1 and V is TRBV12-3 or TRBV12-4; 11 positions match TRBD2. The trim removed 6 bases at V and 2 bases at J, leaving 0 bases unmatched. The CDR3 totals 14 residues. CDR3: CASRLAGAYNEQFF. CDR3 nucleotide sequence: TGTGCCAGCAGACTAGCGGGAGCCTACAATGAGCAGTTCTTC.

This clonotype has just a few counts. The chain couples TRBV19 to TRBJ2-1; 7 bases map to TRBD2. The CDR3 has 19 amino acids. Germline CDR1 LNHDA, CDR2 SQIVND (reference sequence). J lost 4 bases, V lost 4 bases, and 19 bases had no gene match. Written as DNA, the CDR3 is TGTGCCAGTAGTAATACCTATCAGTCGGTCGCGGGAGCTTACAATGAGCAGTTCTTC. Protein: CASSNTYQSVAGAYNEQFF.

J is TRBJ2-5 and V is TRBV7-9, with a possible D match to TRBD2 (6 bases). The germline V and J ends were trimmed by 8 bases and 5 bases, with 15 bases remaining between them. The CDR3 loop spans 13 amino acids. CDR1 and CDR2 (germline): SEHNR, FQNEAQ (reference sequence). The CDR3 sequence is CASGAPGGETQYF. The CDR3 DNA sequence: TGTGCCAGCGGCGCTCCTGGGGGGGAGACCCAGTACTTC.

In this sample, this clonotype turned up many times. The chain recombines TRBV7-9 with TRBJ2-1; 7 nucleotides agree with TRBD2. The CDR3 extends over 14 amino acids. Looked up from germline, CDR1 is SEHNR and CDR2 is FQNEAQ (reference sequence). J lost 1 base, V lost 4 bases, and 1 base had no gene match. This CDR3 reads CASSSSGSYNEQFF. DNA for the CDR3: TGTGCCAGCAGCTCTAGCGGATCCTACAATGAGCAGTTCTTC.